The subject of this entry is one TCR beta chain. Clones were read by immunoSEQ multiplex PCR, and TCRdb kept only the in-frame ones, dropping some. The data show tens of thousands of clones, 92% seen once. This sample is part of a study of T cell changes during pregnancy in multiple sclerosis. This specimen was peripheral blood, taken in the first trimester of pregnancy. The TCR sequence derives from a female donor in good health, enrolled as a control in a pregnancy study.

CDR3 sequence reads: CASSSNGLPLGNEQFF. The CDR3 DNA is TGTGCCAGCAGTTCCAACGGACTTCCCTTGGGGAATGAGCAGTTCTTC. The chain uses TRBV28 and TRBJ2-1; TRBD2 might be the D (5 bases). This CDR3 spans 16 amino acids. The germline V and J ends were trimmed by 4 bases and 7 bases, with 20 bases remaining between them. CDR1 is MDHEN and CDR2 is SYDVKM in the germline V gene.